These 2 T cell receptor beta chains share one sample of origin, sequenced in a study of T cells in Graves' hyperthyroidism and ophthalmopathy. TCR beta CDR3 sequences were amplified from RNA transcripts. RT-PCR in the first round (using the HTBI primer set) targeted the TCR CDR3. TCRdb reprocessed the multiplex PCR reads via MiXCR and lists one record per CDR3 protein. In the table there are more than 500,000 distinct CDR3 sequences, 46% of which are singletons. Sequenced input: peripheral blood or thyroid tissue (not recorded which). The receptor set was obtained from an adult woman with Graves' disease, either hyperthyroidism or ophthalmopathy (not recorded which).

J is TRBJ2-7 and V is TRBV5-1, with D perhaps matching TRBD2 (5 bases). CDR1 is SGHRS and CDR2 is YFSETQ in the germline V gene. Trimming pared 2 bases from V and 7 bases from J, leaving 19 bases between. This CDR3 has 15 amino acids. CDR3 protein: CASSLLGVNYNEQYF. The CDR3 coding sequence is TGCGCCAGCAGCTTATTGGGAGTCAACTACAATGAGCAGTACTTC.

The V and J genes are TRBV7-3 and TRBJ1-1; TRBD1 agrees at 8 bases. The germline V gene has CDR1 SGHTA and CDR2 FQGTGA. The CDR3 is made up of 13 amino acids. V was pared by 5 bases and J by 11 bases, with 10 bases of the junction left unmatched. In nucleotides, the CDR3 is TGTGCCAGCAGCCGCGACGGGACAGGCTCCGCTTTCTTT. It translates to CASSRDGTGSAFF.